These T cell receptor beta chains were read from a single sample in a study of radiation and T cells in renal cell carcinoma. The protocol was immunoSEQ multiplex PCR, while the TCRdb copy is restricted to in-frame clones and leaves out a portion. The sample lists 150,000 to 200,000 clones; about nine tenths were seen once. Sequenced here: blood, sampled from a patient whose treatment included radiotherapy and nephrectomy. Receptors were obtained from a woman in her forties or fifties with renal cell carcinoma. CDR3s include the opening cysteine and the closing phenylalanine or tryptophan. A D gene is named only where the DNA matches it firmly. Size is omitted from some rows. Given values are once, few, many or a class for expanded clones.

TRBV7-2	once	.	TRBJ2-5	TGTGCCAGCAGCTTATCTTCCGGCCCGCCGCAAGAGACCCAGTACTTC	CASSLSSGPPQETQYF
TRBV18	.	.	TRBJ2-5	TGTGCCAGCTCCCTCGATCCCCCGACAGGGACCCAGTACTTC	CASSLDPPTGTQYF
TRBV9	.	.	TRBJ2-5	TGTGCCAGCAGCGTAGGTCAAGAGACCCAGTACTTC	CASSVGQETQYF
TRBV7-2	.	.	TRBJ1-4	TGTGCCAGCAGTCCGGATAATGAAAAACTGTTTTTT	CASSPDNEKLFF
TRBV2	.	TRBD1	TRBJ2-3	TGTGCCAGCAGTGGGGGGACAGGGGCGACAGATACGCAGTATTTT	CASSGGTGATDTQYF
TRBV5-4	.	TRBD1	TRBJ1-2	TGTGCCAGCAGCTTGGATAGGACAGGGACTACCTATGGCTACACCTTC	CASSLDRTGTTYGYTF
TRBV9	.	.	TRBJ1-1	TGTGCCAGCAGCGTAGGGGGCTGGAACACTGAAGCTTTCTTT	CASSVGGWNTEAFF
TRBV10-1	.	.	TRBJ2-3	TGCGCCAGCAGTGAGTTTAAGCGGAGGGTATACACAGATACGCAGTATTTT	CASSEFKRRVYTDTQYF
TRBV11-2	.	.	TRBJ1-3	TGTGCCAGCAAAGGGGCTGGAAACACCATATATTTT	CASKGAGNTIYF
TRBV6-5	.	.	TRBJ2-1	TGTGCCAGCAGGTCCTGGGGGGACTACAATGAGCAGTTCTTC	CASRSWGDYNEQFF
TRBV6-1	.	TRBD2	TRBJ2-7	TGTGCCAGCAGTGAACAAGCGGGGGAGTGGGAGGAGCAGTACTTC	CASSEQAGEWEEQYF
TRBV5-1	.	TRBD1	TRBJ2-5	TGCGCCAGCAGCTGGGACAGGGCCACGGAGACCCAGTACTTC	CASSWDRATETQYF
TRBV21-1	.	.	TRBJ1-5	TGTGCCAGCAGCCCACCCCAGAGAGAGGTTGGTAATAGCAATCAGCCCCAGCATTTT	CASSPPQREVGNSNQPQHF
TRBV7-2	.	.	TRBJ2-3	TGTGCCAGCAGCCCCCGGTGGGTGGACACGGATACGCAGTATTTT	CASSPRWVDTDTQYF
TRBV19	.	.	TRBJ2-1	TGTGCCAGTAGTCAGGGTTTTACCTACAATGAGCAGTTCTTC	CASSQGFTYNEQFF
TRBV6-5	.	TRBD1	TRBJ1-2	TGTGCCAGCGTCTTTACCCGGGGACAGAGCTATGGCTACACCTTC	CASVFTRGQSYGYTF
TRBV6-5	.	.	TRBJ1-3	TGTGCCAGCAGGCAGAGCTCTGGAAACACCATATATTTT	CASRQSSGNTIYF
TRBV6-5	.	.	TRBJ1-3	TGTGCCAGCAGGCCACCCGGGGCGCTTGGAAACACCATATATTTT	CASRPPGALGNTIYF
TRBV7-2	.	.	TRBJ2-7	TGTGCCAGCAGCTTAGAGGTAGGGGGGTTGGCGATCTACGAGCAGTACTTC	CASSLEVGGLAIYEQYF
TRBV5-6	.	.	TRBJ2-6	TGTGCCAGCAGCCAGACTCGGGCCAACGTCCTGACTTTC	CASSQTRANVLTF
TRBV2	.	TRBD1	TRBJ2-7	TGTGCCAGCAACCGGGACAGGGCTAACGAGCAGTACTTC	CASNRDRANEQYF
TRBV18	.	.	TRBJ2-4	TGTGCCAGCTCACCACAGGGGGACGGCATTCAGTACTTC	CASSPQGDGIQYF
TRBV4-3	.	.	TRBJ1-3	TGCGCCAGCAGCCAAGATCTATCAGTCGGAAACACCATATATTTT	CASSQDLSVGNTIYF
TRBV6-1	.	TRBD2	TRBJ2-3	TGTGCCAGCTTTTTTGGACGCCGGGGGGAAGATACGCAGTATTTT	CASFFGRRGEDTQYF
TRBV30	few	.	TRBJ1-1	TGTGCCTGGAGTGACTTGGGGGCTGGTGAAGCTTTCTTT	CAWSDLGAGEAFF
TRBV5-4	.	.	TRBJ1-1	TGTGCCAGCAGCCGCAATTACGGGGAGAACACTGAAGCTTTCTTT	CASSRNYGENTEAFF
TRBV29-1	.	.	TRBJ2-5	TGCAGCGGTGGACTCGACCAAGAGACCCAGTACTTC	CSGGLDQETQYF
TRBV5-1	.	TRBD1	TRBJ2-2	TGCGCCAGCAGCTTGGCTCTAGCAGGGGGAGACACCGGGGAGCTGTTTTTT	CASSLALAGGDTGELFF
TRBV6-1	.	.	TRBJ2-5	TGTGCCAGCAGTGCGAGCCAGGTGCCCCCGACCCAGTACTTC	CASSASQVPPTQYF
TRBV7-8	.	TRBD2	TRBJ2-5	TGTGCCAGCAGCATTCAGCGGGGTCGGGAGACCCAGTACTTC	CASSIQRGRETQYF
TRBV7-2	.	.	TRBJ1-5	TGTGCCAGCAGCTTAGCGGGTGGTGGGAATCAGCCCCAGCATTTT	CASSLAGGGNQPQHF
TRBV10-3	.	.	TRBJ1-3	TGTGCCATCAGTGCAGATAACAGGGCGGACACCATATATTTT	CAISADNRADTIYF
TRBV6-5	.	.	TRBJ2-7	TGTGCCAGCAGCAGACAGCGAGACTCCTACGAGCAGTACTTC	CASSRQRDSYEQYF
TRBV7-6	.	.	TRBJ1-1	TGTGCCAGCAGCTTAGCGGCAGGGACTGAAGCTTTCTTT	CASSLAAGTEAFF
TRBV4-1	.	.	TRBJ1-1	TGCGCCAGCAGCTCTCTCCCCCTGCTTTTGAACACTGAAGCTTTCTTT	CASSSLPLLLNTEAFF
TRBV27	.	.	TRBJ2-7	TGTGCCAGCAGTTTAAATCAGGGCCACGAGCAGTACTTC	CASSLNQGHEQYF